These 25 T cell receptor beta chains came from one sample sequenced in a study of blood T cell repertoires in COVID-19. Profiling relied on immunoSEQ multiplex PCR, and the TCRdb table lists in-frame clones only, not all of them. This sample has 100,000 to 150,000 clones, with approximately 89% found just once. Material for sequencing was peripheral blood. The receptor source for this set is a man between 45 and 60 years old with acute or convalescent COVID-19.

The chain links TRBV6-6 to TRBJ2-7; D is unresolved. The V gene lost 6 bases and the J gene lost 2 bases, with 14 bases spanning the gap. Germline-derived CDR1 and CDR2 are MNHNY and SVGAGI (reference sequence). This CDR3 is 14 amino acids long. For the CDR3, the DNA is TGTGCCAGCAGCTCCCCCGAGGCCACCTACGAGCAGTACTTC. It translates to CASSSPEATYEQYF.

This chain links TRBV28 with TRBJ1-5; possible D gene TRBD1, 5 bases. With 6 bases removed from V and 7 bases from J, the gap between germline ends came to 19 bases. CDR3 length: 15 residues. Germline lookup yields CDR1 MDHEN and CDR2 SYDVKM. The CDR3 reads CASRSTGLTWQPQHF. The CDR3 bases are TGTGCCAGCAGGTCTACAGGATTGACGTGGCAGCCCCAGCATTTT.

On this clone: Distinct nucleotide sequences in the sample also encode this CDR3. The J gene is TRBJ1-4, the V gene TRBV27; TRBD1 matches at 9 bases. The germline V gene has CDR1 MNHEY and CDR2 SMNVEV (reference sequence). V lost 4 bases and J lost 5; bases outside the gene matches: 5. This CDR3 is 15 amino acids long. CDR3 coding DNA: TGTGCCAGCAGTTCCCCGGGACAGGGCAATGAAAAACTGTTTTTT. This sequence encodes CASSSPGQGNEKLFF.

J is TRBJ2-3 and V is TRBV4-1; TRBD2 might be the D (6 bases). Trimming removed 0 bases at V and 2 bases at J, with 9 bases between. The CDR3 has 15 amino acids. From germline, CDR1 is MGHRA and CDR2 YSYEKL. In nucleotides, the CDR3 is TGCGCCAGCAGCCAAGAGGGGGGAATCACAGATACGCAGTATTTT. This encodes CASSQEGGITDTQYF.

The J gene is TRBJ2-2, the V gene TRBV5-1; 7 nucleotides agree with TRBD2. Germline V gene sequence: CDR1 SGHRS, CDR2 YFSETQ. With 1 base clipped from V and 5 bases from J, the junction kept 8 bases outside the gene matches. The length of the CDR3 is 16 residues. The CDR3 loop reads CASSLNAGVTTGELFF. As DNA, the CDR3 is TGCGCCAGCAGCTTGAATGCGGGGGTAACTACCGGGGAGCTGTTTTTT.

This chain links TRBV7-9 with TRBJ2-3; 9 nucleotides align to TRBD1. CDR3 size: 14 residues. CDR1 and CDR2 from the germline V gene are SEHNR and FQNEAQ (reference sequence). Losses at the gene ends were 5 bases for V and 6 bases for J; bases not matched to a gene: 6. The CDR3 DNA sequence: TGTGCCAGCAGCAAAGGACAGGGGTCGGATACGCAGTATTTT. Translated: CASSKGQGSDTQYF.

CDR3 region: CASTQGSKNNEQFF. CDR3 coding DNA: TGTGCCAGCACACAGGGATCTAAAAACAATGAGCAGTTCTTC. This sequence joins TRBV6-5 and TRBJ2-1, with D possibly TRBD1 on 6 matching bases. The length of the CDR3 is 14 residues. Germline lookup yields CDR1 MNHEY and CDR2 SVGAGI. The V and J ends lost 7 bases and 5 bases respectively, with 15 bases between them.

This clone was seen only once. The V gene is TRBV6-5, the J gene TRBJ1-5, with D perhaps TRBD1 (6 bases). The CDR3 consists of 14 residues. Germline CDR1 and CDR2: MNHEY and SVGAGI. V lost 4 bases, J lost 4 bases, and 11 bases lay in between. CDR3 protein: CASSFGQPNQPQHF. CDR3 nucleotides: TGTGCCAGCAGTTTCGGACAGCCTAATCAGCCCCAGCATTTT.

The chain recombines TRBV10-2 with TRBJ1-2; 7 bases line up with TRBD1. Trimming removed 4 bases from V and 2 bases from J; junction bases left unmatched: 10. Germline V gene lookup returns CDR1 WSHSY and CDR2 SAAADI. CDR3 size: 16 residues. The CDR3 DNA is TGCGCCAGCAGTGTTAATGGACAGGAGAAGAACTATGGCTACACCTTC. Protein product: CASSVNGQEKNYGYTF.

J is TRBJ1-1 and V is TRBV15, with D tentatively TRBD1 (5 bases). Trimming pared 1 base from V and 0 bases from J, leaving 12 bases between. Germline V gene lookup returns CDR1 LNHNV and CDR2 YYDKDF (reference sequence). The CDR3 spans 16 residues. The DNA for the CDR3 is TGTGCCACCAGCAGAGGTCAGGGCAGCTTGAACACTGAAGCTTTCTTT. Translation gives CATSRGQGSLNTEAFF.

The chain is built from TRBV19 and TRBJ2-7; D may be TRBD1 (6 bases). Between the trimmed V and J ends, which lost 4 bases and 4 bases, there was a span of 14 bases. Germline V gene sequence: CDR1 LNHDA, CDR2 SQIVND (reference sequence). CDR3 length: 14 amino acids. The CDR3 DNA reads TGTGCCAGTAGTAAACAGGGTTCCAATTACGAGCAGTACTTC. Translation: CASSKQGSNYEQYF.

This chain links TRBV27 with TRBJ2-7; perhaps TRBD1 as D (5 bases). The ends were cut back, 0 bases at V and 6 bases at J, with 18 bases in the middle. The CDR3 is 16 amino acids. Germline lookup yields CDR1 MNHEY and CDR2 SMNVEV (reference sequence). CDR3 loop: CASSLSRTPLGCEQYF. CDR3 bases: TGTGCCAGCAGTTTATCCCGGACACCCCTAGGGTGCGAGCAGTACTTC.

The J gene is TRBJ2-6, the V gene TRBV28, with D tentatively TRBD1 (5 bases). Looked up from germline, CDR1 is MDHEN and CDR2 is SYDVKM. With 7 bases removed from V and 4 bases from J, the gap between germline ends came to 14 bases. The CDR3 covers 15 residues. CDR3 amino acids: CASNKQELGANVLTF. CDR3 DNA sequence: TGTGCCAGCAACAAACAGGAACTAGGGGCCAACGTCCTGACTTTC.

The V and J genes are TRBV5-6 and TRBJ1-6; TRBD1 agrees at 9 bases. Trimming at V came to 6 bases and at J to 9 bases, leaving 4 bases not matched to a gene. Per germline, CDR1 SGHDT and CDR2 YYEEEE. CDR3 length: 13 amino acids. The CDR3 nucleotides read TGTGCCAGCACACGGGACAGGGTTTCACCCCTCCACTTT. Amino acid sequence: CASTRDRVSPLHF.

This clone was seen more than once but under ten times. The chain is built from TRBV28 and TRBJ1-2; TRBD1 might be the D (5 bases). The germline V gene encodes CDR1 MDHEN and CDR2 SYDVKM. There are 13 residues in the CDR3. Trimming stripped 6 bases from V and 1 base from J, with 9 bases between. The CDR3 region has the DNA TGTGCCAGCAGACCAGACAGTAACTATGGCTACACCTTC. Its protein product is CASRPDSNYGYTF.

This chain links TRBV28 with TRBJ1-4; 9 bases are shared with TRBD1. The V segment lost 3 bases and the J segment 11 bases; nucleotides outside the gene matches: 7. The CDR3 sequence is 14 residues long. The germline V gene encodes CDR1 MDHEN and CDR2 SYDVKM. CDR3 in amino acids: CASSFLAGQGKLFF. CDR3 in DNA: TGTGCCAGCAGTTTTCTTGCGGGACAGGGCAAACTGTTTTTT.

The chain combines TRBV10-1 with TRBJ1-1; D gene ambiguous. The CDR3 is made up of 13 amino acids. V gave up 9 bases and J gave up 1 base, with 12 bases separating them. CDR1 is WNHNN and CDR2 is SYGVQD in the germline V gene (reference sequence). For the CDR3, the DNA is TGCGCCAGTAAACATACGCAGAACACTGAAGCTTTCTTT. This encodes CASKHTQNTEAFF.

The count of this clone is one. The chain links TRBV9 to TRBJ1-3, with 7 bases matching TRBD1. The V gene's germline CDR1 is SGDLS and CDR2 YYNGEE. The CDR3 has 17 amino acids. The V and J ends lost 4 bases and 0 bases, in that order; junction bases with no gene match: 10. CDR3 in amino acids: CASSLWDRSLSGNTIYF. CDR3 DNA: TGTGCCAGCAGCCTTTGGGACAGATCCCTCTCTGGAAACACCATATATTTT.

There are a few counts of this clone. The chain employs TRBV9 and TRBJ1-3, with 11 bases fitting TRBD1. CDR1 and CDR2 from the germline V gene are SGDLS and YYNGEE. This CDR3 is 17 amino acids long. V shed 4 bases, J shed 2 bases, and the junction held 8 bases outside the gene matches. The CDR3 bases are TGTGCCAGCAGCATCGCCGGGACAGGGGGAACTGGAAACACCATATATTTT. The encoded protein is CASSIAGTGGTGNTIYF. The variable domain in full, completed from reference TRBV9 and TRBJ1-3, reads DSGVTQTPKHLITATGQRVTLRCSPRSGDLSVYWYQQSLDQGLQFLIQYYNGEERAKGNILERFSAQQFPDLHSELNLSSLELGDSALYFCASSIAGTGGTGNTIYFGEGSWLTVV.

This clone was observed a handful of times. The J gene is TRBJ2-7, the V gene TRBV6-2 or TRBV6-3; D uncertain. V was pared by 4 bases and J by 5 bases, with 12 bases between. The germline V gene has CDR1 MNHEY and CDR2 SVGEGT. The CDR3 is 13 residues long. CDR3 protein: CASSSPQAHEQYF. CDR3 in DNA: TGTGCCAGCAGTTCCCCTCAGGCCCACGAGCAGTACTTC.

The chain links TRBV5-4 to TRBJ2-3, with D possibly matching TRBD2 (5 bases). Germline assignment: CDR1 SGHNT and CDR2 YYREEE (reference sequence). V lost 4 bases, J lost 3 bases, and 12 bases lay in between. The CDR3 contains 14 residues. The CDR3 region is CASSMRARTDTQYF. CDR3 in DNA: TGTGCCAGCAGCATGAGGGCGCGAACAGATACGCAGTATTTT. The full variable domain, its missing parts supplied by reference TRBV5-4 and TRBJ2-3, is ETGVTQSPTHLIKTRGQQVTLRCSSQSGHNTVSWYQQALGQGPQFIFQYYREEENGRGNFPPRFSGLQFPNYSSELNVNALELDDSALYLCASSMRARTDTQYFGPGTRLTVL.

The chain has TRBV9 and TRBJ1-6; D uncertain. V shed 3 bases and J shed 10 bases, with 20 bases lying between them. The CDR3 totals 16 residues. CDR1 and CDR2 (germline): SGDLS, YYNGEE. CDR3 in amino acids: CASSEGVDPSQSPLHF. CDR3 nucleotide sequence: TGTGCCAGCAGCGAGGGTGTAGACCCTAGCCAATCACCCCTCCACTTT.

The chain couples TRBV27 to TRBJ1-5; D gene ambiguous. Per germline, CDR1 MNHEY and CDR2 SMNVEV (reference sequence). V was pared by 6 bases and J by 7 bases, with 10 bases between. The CDR3 runs 12 residues. The CDR3 sequence is CASSDRGQPQHF. In DNA form, the CDR3 reads TGTGCCAGCAGCGATCGAGGGCAGCCCCAGCATTTT.

The sample holds a few counts of this clone. Other DNA sequences in this sample translate to the same CDR3. The chain links TRBV3-1 (or the pseudogene TRBV3-2) to TRBJ1-1; D gene ambiguous. There are 13 residues in the CDR3. Germline CDR1 LGHDT, CDR2 YNNKEL (reference sequence). Trimming shortened V by 1 base and J by 1 base, and 4 bases separated the two germline ends. The CDR3 is CASSQGGNTEAFF. DNA of the CDR3: TGTGCCAGCAGCCAAGGCGGGAACACTGAAGCTTTCTTT.

The rearrangement uses TRBV7-6 and TRBJ2-5; weak D call: TRBD1 (6 bases). The CDR3 is 15 amino acids. The germline CDR1 and CDR2 sequences are SGHVS and FNYEAQ. Trimming took 5 bases from V and 2 from J, leaving 15 bases between them. The CDR3 sequence: CASSPGPDRQETQYF. The CDR3 DNA follows: TGTGCCAGCAGCCCCGGCCCGGACAGACAAGAGACCCAGTACTTC.